This TCR beta chain was identified in a study of cytomegalovirus exposure and HLA in healthy donors. This clone was detected only once. Its matching antigen is unknown. Study-wide results and caveats: In vitro, a few CMV-associated chains proved specific for CMV antigens. Across donors, presence/absence analyses took sequencing depth to be roughly uniform.

Germline loops: CDR1 MGHDK, CDR2 SYGVNS. The CDR3 spans 14 residues. V dropped 2 bases and J dropped 4 bases, with 11 bases sitting between them. PCR involved 60 Vbeta and 13 Jbeta primers. The data were produced by immunoSEQ multiplex PCR, yet TCRdb's version contains in-frame clones alone and is incomplete. Found here are some 120,000 clones, about 81% of them singletons; the top ten hold about 1.1%. The source is a woman in her 30s in good health and CMV-seronegative. The sample consisted of PBMCs. This chain connects TRBV25-1 to TRBJ1-2; weak D call: TRBD1 (5 bases). CDR3 coding DNA: TGTGCCAGCAGTGAAGGGGGGATCCCCTATGGCTACACCTTC. This translates into CASSEGGIPYGYTF.